This T cell receptor beta chain is from a study of blood T cell repertoires in COVID-19. This CDR3 region has 14 residues. CDR1 is SNHLY and CDR2 is FYNNEI in the germline V gene. V was clipped by 5 bases and J by 2 bases, with 13 bases between them. The authors' processing: Quantification of nucleated cells was approximated via reference gene primer amplification. Sequencing used immunoSEQ multiplex PCR; TCRdb keeps in-frame clones, though not all of them. That table supplies the V and J calls and clone size; D and trimming were determined from the DNA. The repertoire holds about 66,000 clones, about 88% seen once, with under 4% in the top ten.

This TCR derives from a man in his 70s with acute or convalescent COVID-19. This chain links TRBV2 with TRBJ2-7; a weak D match, TRBD2 (6 bases). The sample taken for sequencing was peripheral blood. This chain's CDR3 is CASSSGVPPYEQYF. As DNA, the CDR3 is TGTGCCAGCAGTTCGGGGGTCCCCCCCTACGAGCAGTACTTC.